The 30 T cell receptor beta chains listed next were all sequenced from one sample in a study of cytomegalovirus exposure and HLA in healthy donors. Primers included in the PCR were 60 Vbeta and 13 Jbeta primers. Data came from immunoSEQ multiplex PCR; TCRdb stores just in-frame clones and leaves some out. The data hold roughly 120,000 clones, with less than 80% observed a single time. The source material was PBMCs. These receptors were obtained from a woman in her forties or fifties in good health and CMV-seropositive.

The gene calls are TRBV5-1 and TRBJ1-2; D unresolved. Per the germline V gene, CDR1 is SGHRS and CDR2 is YFSETQ. CDR3 length: 13 residues. The V and J ends lost 1 base and 3 bases respectively, with 7 bases between them. The CDR3 DNA is TGCGCCAGCAGCTTGACCGACTACTATGGCTACACCTTC. As protein: CASSLTDYYGYTF.

V gene TRBV6-1 combines with J gene TRBJ2-3; tentative D call: TRBD2 (6 bases). Trimming removed 4 bases at V and 7 bases at J, with 12 bases between. The CDR3 consists of 13 residues. In germline, CDR1 is MNHNS, CDR2 SASEGT. CDR3 region: CASSVGTSNTQYF. CDR3 in DNA: TGTGCCAGCAGTGTGGGGACTTCAAATACGCAGTATTTT.

The chain joins TRBV20-1 to TRBJ2-5, with D maybe TRBD1 (5 bases). Per the germline V gene, CDR1 is DFQATT and CDR2 is SNEGSKA (reference sequence). V shed 6 bases and J shed 2 bases, with 7 bases lying between them. This CDR3 is 11 amino acids long. The CDR3 loop is CSARQQETQYF. CDR3 DNA: TGCAGTGCAAGACAGCAAGAGACCCAGTACTTC.

The chain links TRBV5-1 to TRBJ1-4; weak D call: TRBD1 (5 bases). CDR1 SGHRS and CDR2 YFSETQ come from the germline V gene. The V and J ends lost 2 bases and 5 bases respectively, with 10 bases between them. The CDR3 has 14 residues. The CDR3 coding sequence is TGCGCCAGCAGCTTACAGGTGGGGAATGAAAAACTGTTTTTT. Translated: CASSLQVGNEKLFF.

The V gene is TRBV6-1, the J gene TRBJ2-1; TRBD2 aligns across 7 bases. Germline V gene lookup returns CDR1 MNHNS and CDR2 SASEGT. Unmatched junction bases numbered 6, after V lost 6 bases and J lost 4 bases. CDR3 length equals 14 residues. The CDR3 sequence is CASRTSRVYNEQFF. The CDR3, as DNA: TGTGCCAGCAGGACTAGCAGAGTATACAATGAGCAGTTCTTC.

J is TRBJ2-1 and V is TRBV5-4; D is uncertain. CDR1 is SGHNT, CDR2 YYREEE, per germline (reference sequence). This CDR3 contains 15 residues. V was cut by 4 bases and J by 7 bases, with 18 bases left in between. CDR3 loop: CASSLNGHPSNEQFF. In nucleotides, the CDR3 is TGTGCCAGCAGCCTAAATGGGCACCCCTCTAATGAGCAGTTCTTC.

The rearrangement joins TRBV9 to TRBJ1-2, with D uncertain. In germline, CDR1 is SGDLS, CDR2 YYNGEE. V lost 5 bases and J 0 bases, leaving 17 bases between the germline ends. The CDR3 is 16 residues long. DNA of the CDR3: TGTGCCAGCAGGGTCGCTGAGAGCCCTACTAACTATGGCTACACCTTC. Translated, it gives CASRVAESPTNYGYTF.

The J gene is TRBJ2-5, the V gene TRBV2; possibly TRBD2 for D (6 bases). The V and J ends lost 6 bases and 4 bases respectively, with 15 bases between them. This CDR3 has 14 residues. Germline CDR1 is SNHLY and CDR2 is FYNNEI. The CDR3 loop is CASSRESLRETQYF. Here the CDR3 DNA reads TGTGCCAGCAGCCGGGAGAGCCTGCGAGAGACCCAGTACTTC. Full variable domain (remainder filled in from reference TRBV2 and TRBJ2-5): EPEVTQTPSHQVTQMGQEVILRCVPISNHLYFYWYRQILGQKVEFLVSFYNNEISEKSEIFDDQFSVERPDGSNFTLKIRSTKLEDSAMYFCASSRESLRETQYFGPGTRLLVL.

The gene calls are TRBV27 and TRBJ1-4; 8 bases are shared with TRBD1. Germline V gives CDR1 MNHEY, CDR2 SMNVEV (reference sequence). The junction had 9 bases not matched to a gene; V was cut back by 2 bases and J by 7 bases. This CDR3 region has 16 residues. The CDR3 DNA is TGTGCCAGCAGTTTAAATCCGGACAGGGTAGTTGAAAAACTGTTTTTT. Translation gives CASSLNPDRVVEKLFF. Full variable domain (outside the CDR3, taken from reference TRBV27 and TRBJ1-4): EAQVTQNPRYLITVTGKKLTVTCSQNMNHEYMSWYRQDPGLGLRQIYYSMNVEVTDKGDVPEGYKVSRKEKRNFPLILESPSPNQTSLYFCASSLNPDRVVEKLFFGSGTQLSVL.

The chain has TRBV7-2 and TRBJ2-7; perhaps TRBD1 as D (5 bases). The CDR3 has 16 amino acids. Deletions cut 4 bases from V and 0 bases from J, with 16 bases between. Germline values: CDR1 SGHTA, CDR2 FQGNSA. CDR3 DNA: TGTGCCAGCAGCTCTCCACCAGGACATCGCTCCTACGAGCAGTACTTC. Amino acid sequence: CASSSPPGHRSYEQYF.

This rearrangement joins TRBV11-3 to TRBJ2-1; weak D call: TRBD1 (6 bases). V gave up 1 base and J gave up 4 bases, with 14 bases separating them. The CDR3 totals 16 residues. Germline lookup yields CDR1 SGHNT and CDR2 YENEEA. DNA for the CDR3: TGTGCCAGCAGCTTAGGGACAGTCGGGACATACAATGAGCAGTTCTTC. Encoded protein: CASSLGTVGTYNEQFF.

The chain is built from TRBV2 and TRBJ2-1; 8 positions match TRBD1. There are 16 residues in the CDR3. Germline-derived CDR1 and CDR2 are SNHLY and FYNNEI. Trimming cost V 7 bases and J 4 bases; bases outside gene matches: 12. The CDR3 bases are TGTGCCAGCACCAGAAGCGGCGGACAGGGATACAATGAGCAGTTCTTC. Translated, it gives CASTRSGGQGYNEQFF.

This clone was detected once. The genes are TRBV7-2 and TRBJ2-1; 12 bases are a match to TRBD2. J was trimmed by 3 bases and V by 4 bases; bases with no gene match: 4. CDR1 is SGHTA and CDR2 is FQGNSA in the germline V gene. The length of the CDR3 is 16 residues. The CDR3 is CASSSRTSGIYNEQFF. DNA for the CDR3: TGTGCCAGCAGCTCCCGGACTAGCGGGATCTACAATGAGCAGTTCTTC.

The V and J genes are TRBV29-1 and TRBJ2-1, with D maybe TRBD2 (6 bases). The CDR3 contains 12 residues. CDR1 is SQVTM, CDR2 ANQGSEA, per germline. V shed 4 bases and J shed 6 bases, with 10 bases lying between them. CDR3 amino acids: CSVVAGPNEQFF. The CDR3 DNA reads TGCAGCGTTGTTGCGGGGCCCAATGAGCAGTTCTTC.

Turning to this clone: Mismatch with germline at one junction end may stem from a read error. V and J are TRBV29-1 and TRBJ2-7; maybe TRBD1 (5 bases). The germline V gene has CDR1 SQVTM and CDR2 ANQGSEA. The CDR3 is 13 amino acids. CDR3 nucleotide sequence: TGCAGCGCCCTCGGACAAAACTCCTACAAGCAGTACTTC. Protein sequence: CSALGQNSYKQYF.

J is TRBJ1-3 and V is TRBV5-5; D is perhaps TRBD1 (5 bases). The CDR3 sequence is 16 residues long. Germline CDR1 SGHKS, CDR2 YYEKEE (reference sequence). Between the trimmed V and J ends, which lost 1 base and 1 base, there was a span of 12 bases. The CDR3: CASSLTMTVSGNTIYF. The CDR3 DNA reads as TGTGCCAGCAGCTTGACTATGACAGTTTCTGGAAACACCATATATTTT.

The chain uses TRBV11-2 and TRBJ1-1; 10 bases match TRBD1. Germline V CDR1 and CDR2: SGHAT, FQNNGV. V lost 3 bases and J lost 6; bases outside the gene matches: 4. The CDR3 has 14 amino acids. Here the CDR3 DNA reads TGTGCCAGCAGCTTGACAGGGGGCGGGGCTGAAGCTTTCTTT. Translating gives CASSLTGGGAEAFF.

Comment on this clone: The sample has other DNA sequences that encode this CDR3 too. The J gene is TRBJ1-2, the V gene TRBV9; TRBD1 agrees at 7 bases. There are 13 residues in the CDR3. Germline lookup yields CDR1 SGDLS and CDR2 YYNGEE. With V trimmed by 0 bases and J by 5 bases, 1 base remained unmatched. The CDR3 sequence is CASSVDRGYGYTF. The CDR3 DNA sequence: TGTGCCAGCAGCGTAGACAGGGGTTATGGCTACACCTTC.

The chain couples TRBV28 to TRBJ2-7; D not certain. CDR3 length: 13 residues. Trimming shortened V by 7 bases and J by 0 bases, and 10 bases separated the two germline ends. The V gene's germline CDR1 is MDHEN and CDR2 SYDVKM. The CDR3 loop reads CASINSLSYEQYF. CDR3 nucleotides: TGTGCCAGCATCAACAGTCTCTCCTACGAGCAGTACTTC.

V usage is TRBV18 and J usage is TRBJ2-5, with D possibly TRBD1 on 5 matching bases. Trimming took off 6 bases at V and 2 bases at J, with 13 bases between the two ends. The length of the CDR3 is 14 residues. Per the germline V gene, CDR1 is KGHSH and CDR2 is LQKENI. The CDR3 reads CASSPGAGQETQYF. In DNA form, the CDR3 reads TGTGCCAGCTCCCCTGGGGCAGGACAAGAGACCCAGTACTTC.

As concerns this clone: In the same sample, other DNA sequences code for this CDR3. The V and J genes are TRBV5-1 and TRBJ1-1, with TRBD1 matching 8 bases. CDR3 length equals 15 residues. CDR1 is SGHRS and CDR2 is YFSETQ in the germline V gene. After removal of 4 bases from V and 0 bases from J, the junction contained 5 bases not matched to a gene. CDR3 region: CASSPGQGLNTEAFF. CDR3 in DNA: TGCGCCAGCAGCCCCGGACAGGGTTTGAACACTGAAGCTTTCTTT.

The chain joins TRBV5-3 to TRBJ1-5, with D tentatively TRBD1 (6 bases). TRBV5-3 is an ORF for which the function is uncertain. The CDR3 has 16 amino acids. Trimming shortened V by 5 bases and J by 7 bases, and 22 bases separated the two germline ends. The CDR3 is CARRQTPRGKWQPQHF. The CDR3, as DNA: TGTGCCAGAAGACAAACCCCAAGGGGGAAATGGCAGCCCCAGCATTTT.

The genes are TRBV6-5 and TRBJ2-2; no clear D. CDR1 and CDR2 (germline): MNHEY, SVGAGI. This CDR3 contains 13 residues. V was trimmed by 6 bases and J by 3 bases, leaving 8 bases between them. The CDR3 DNA follows: TGTGCCAGCAGCCTCCTCGACACCGGGGAGCTGTTTTTT. It translates to CASSLLDTGELFF.

This chain links TRBV18 with TRBJ2-7, with a weak D call TRBD2 (5 bases). Trimming took 0 bases from V and 4 from J, leaving 13 bases between them. The CDR3 is 15 residues long. The germline V gene has CDR1 KGHSH and CDR2 LQKENI. In nucleotides, the CDR3 is TGTGCCAGCTCACCACCCGAGGGATATGGTTACGAGCAGTACTTC. Its translation: CASSPPEGYGYEQYF.

V gene TRBV2 combines with J gene TRBJ2-1, with TRBD2 matching over 13 bases. The V gene's germline CDR1 is SNHLY and CDR2 FYNNEI. V shed 3 bases, J shed 1 base, and the junction held 6 bases outside the gene matches. The CDR3 length is 18 residues. CDR3 nucleotide sequence: TGTGCCAGCAGTGATAGGGGGGGACTAGCGGGGTCCTACAATGAGCAGTTCTTC. It specifies CASSDRGGLAGSYNEQFF.

The rearrangement uses TRBV27 and TRBJ2-7, with TRBD1 identical over 9 bases. With 2 bases clipped from V and 6 bases from J, the junction kept 8 bases outside the gene matches. Germline values: CDR1 MNHEY, CDR2 SMNVEV (reference sequence). The CDR3 runs 15 residues. The CDR3 coding sequence is TGTGCCAGCAGTTTAAATTGGGACAGGGCGACCGAGCAGTACTTC. Protein: CASSLNWDRATEQYF.

The chain employs TRBV19 and TRBJ1-2; 7 bases fit TRBD1. With V trimmed by 7 bases and J by 3 bases, 11 bases remained unmatched. The germline gives CDR1 LNHDA, CDR2 SQIVND (reference sequence). This CDR3 has 15 amino acids. CDR3 sequence reads: CASNAGTAIHYGYTF. DNA for the CDR3: TGTGCCAGTAATGCCGGGACAGCAATTCACTATGGCTACACCTTC.

The chain links TRBV5-4 to TRBJ2-2, with D possibly being TRBD1 (5 bases). The length of the CDR3 is 15 residues. V was shortened by 4 bases and J by 1 base, with 11 bases between the two germline ends. Germline V lookup: CDR1 SGHNT, CDR2 YYREEE (reference sequence). The CDR3 region has the DNA TGTGCCAGCAGCCGCAGGGTGGAGAACACCGGGGAGCTGTTTTTT. Translated, it gives CASSRRVENTGELFF.

The V call is TRBV6-1, the J call TRBJ2-1; D remains unclear. The germline V gene encodes CDR1 MNHNS and CDR2 SASEGT. Trimming removed 7 bases from V and 5 bases from J, with 15 bases in between. This CDR3 has 14 residues. The CDR3 DNA sequence: TGTGCCAGCATCACGCCTAGTAGCAACAATGAGCAGTTCTTC. It codes for CASITPSSNNEQFF.

The chain uses TRBV2 and TRBJ1-1; the D is unclear. Trimming removed 0 bases at V and 1 base at J, with 18 bases between. Germline CDR1 is SNHLY and CDR2 is FYNNEI. CDR3 length: 18 residues. The chain's CDR3 is CASSEAPHLNTWNTEAFF. CDR3 sequence (DNA): TGTGCCAGCAGTGAAGCACCACACCTTAACACCTGGAACACTGAAGCTTTCTTT.